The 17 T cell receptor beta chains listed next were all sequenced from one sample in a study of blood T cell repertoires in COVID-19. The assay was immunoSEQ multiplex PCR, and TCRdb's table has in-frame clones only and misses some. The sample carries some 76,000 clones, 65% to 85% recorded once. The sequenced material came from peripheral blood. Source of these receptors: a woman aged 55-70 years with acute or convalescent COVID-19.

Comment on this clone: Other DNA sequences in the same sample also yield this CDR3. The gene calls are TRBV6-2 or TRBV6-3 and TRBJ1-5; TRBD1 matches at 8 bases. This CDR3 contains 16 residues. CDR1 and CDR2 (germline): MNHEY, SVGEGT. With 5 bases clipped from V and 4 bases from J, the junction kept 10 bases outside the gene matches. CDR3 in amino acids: CASSNPGQGKNQPQHF. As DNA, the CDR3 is TGTGCCAGCAGTAACCCCGGACAGGGTAAGAATCAGCCCCAGCATTTT.

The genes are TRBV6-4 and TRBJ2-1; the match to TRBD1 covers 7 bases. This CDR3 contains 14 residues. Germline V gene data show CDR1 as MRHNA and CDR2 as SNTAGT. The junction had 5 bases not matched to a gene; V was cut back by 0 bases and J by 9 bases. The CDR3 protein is CASSDSGTAGEQFF. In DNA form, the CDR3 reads TGTGCCAGCAGTGACTCTGGGACAGCAGGTGAGCAGTTCTTC.

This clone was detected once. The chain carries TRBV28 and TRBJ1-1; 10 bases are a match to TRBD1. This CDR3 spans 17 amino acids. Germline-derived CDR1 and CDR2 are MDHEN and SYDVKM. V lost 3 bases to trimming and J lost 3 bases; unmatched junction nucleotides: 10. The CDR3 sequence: CASSLTRDRGLDTEAFF. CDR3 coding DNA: TGTGCCAGCAGTTTGACTCGTGACAGGGGGCTCGACACTGAAGCTTTCTTT.

CDR3 region: CASSLAGGLFYEQYF. The CDR3 DNA reads TGCGCCAGCAGCTTGGCGGGGGGCTTGTTCTACGAGCAGTACTTC. This sequence joins TRBV5-1 and TRBJ2-7, with D maybe TRBD2 (7 bases). CDR3 length: 15 amino acids. Between the trimmed V and J ends, which lost 0 bases and 3 bases, there was a span of 13 bases. Germline V gene lookup returns CDR1 SGHRS and CDR2 YFSETQ.

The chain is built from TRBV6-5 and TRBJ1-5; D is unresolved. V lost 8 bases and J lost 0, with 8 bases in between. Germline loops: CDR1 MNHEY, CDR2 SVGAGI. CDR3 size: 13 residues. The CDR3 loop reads CASARNSNQPQHF. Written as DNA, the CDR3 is TGTGCCAGCGCCAGGAATAGCAATCAGCCCCAGCATTTT.

Here the CDR3 reads CATSRDRSIVGRGNNNEQFF. The CDR3 nucleotides are TGTGCCACCAGCAGAGATCGTAGTATTGTAGGCAGGGGTAACAACAATGAGCAGTTCTTC. The chain combines TRBV15 with TRBJ2-1; weak D call: TRBD1 (6 bases). Germline loops: CDR1 LNHNV, CDR2 YYDKDF (reference sequence). The CDR3 is 20 amino acids. Trimming took off 0 bases at V and 5 bases at J, with 26 bases between the two ends.

The CDR3 here is CASSLVGGPVYNEQFF. The CDR3 DNA reads as TGCGCCAGCAGCTTGGTAGGGGGACCCGTCTACAATGAGCAGTTCTTC. V is TRBV5-1 and J is TRBJ2-1; maybe TRBD1 (6 bases). Germline V gene lookup returns CDR1 SGHRS and CDR2 YFSETQ. Between the trimmed V and J ends, which lost 0 bases and 3 bases, there was a span of 13 bases. The CDR3 contains 16 residues. Full variable domain (rest looked up from reference TRBV5-1 and TRBJ2-1): KAGVTQTPRYLIKTRGQQVTLSCSPISGHRSVSWYQQTPGQGLQFLFEYFSETQRNKGNFPGRFSGRQFSNSRSEMNVSTLELGDSALYLCASSLVGGPVYNEQFFGPGTRLTVL.

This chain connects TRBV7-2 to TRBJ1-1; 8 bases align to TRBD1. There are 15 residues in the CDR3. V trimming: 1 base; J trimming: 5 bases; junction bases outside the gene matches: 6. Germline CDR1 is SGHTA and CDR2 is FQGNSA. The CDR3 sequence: CASSLDRGFWTEAFF. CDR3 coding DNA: TGTGCCAGCAGCTTAGACAGGGGGTTTTGGACTGAAGCTTTCTTT.

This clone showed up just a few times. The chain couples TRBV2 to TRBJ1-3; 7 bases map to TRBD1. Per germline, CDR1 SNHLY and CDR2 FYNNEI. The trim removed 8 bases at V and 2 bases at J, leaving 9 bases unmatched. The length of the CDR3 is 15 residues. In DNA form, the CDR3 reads TGTGCCAGCTTACAGGGGCCCCCCCCTGGAAACACCATATATTTT. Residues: CASLQGPPPGNTIYF. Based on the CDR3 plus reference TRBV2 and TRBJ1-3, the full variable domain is EPEVTQTPSHQVTQMGQEVILRCVPISNHLYFYWYRQILGQKVEFLVSFYNNEISEKSEIFDDQFSVERPDGSNFTLKIRSTKLEDSAMYFCASLQGPPPGNTIYFGEGSWLTVV.

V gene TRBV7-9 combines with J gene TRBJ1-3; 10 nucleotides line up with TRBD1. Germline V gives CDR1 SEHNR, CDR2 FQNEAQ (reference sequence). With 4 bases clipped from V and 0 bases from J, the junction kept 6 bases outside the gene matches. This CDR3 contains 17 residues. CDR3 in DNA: TGTGCCAGCAGCTGGGCGGGACAGGGGAGCTCTGGAAACACCATATATTTT. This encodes CASSWAGQGSSGNTIYF. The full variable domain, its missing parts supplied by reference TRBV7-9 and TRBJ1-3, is DTGVSQNPRHKITKRGQNVTFRCDPISEHNRLYWYRQTLGQGPEFLTYFQNEAQLEKSRLLSDRFSAERPKGSFSTLEIQRTEQGDSAMYLCASSWAGQGSSGNTIYFGEGSWLTVV.

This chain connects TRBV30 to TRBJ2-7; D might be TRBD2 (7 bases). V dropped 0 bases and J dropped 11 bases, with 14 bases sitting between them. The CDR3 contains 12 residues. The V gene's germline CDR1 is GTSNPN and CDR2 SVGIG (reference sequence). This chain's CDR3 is CAWSVGGGGEYF. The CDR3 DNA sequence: TGTGCCTGGAGTGTGGGAGGGGGAGGGGAGTACTTC. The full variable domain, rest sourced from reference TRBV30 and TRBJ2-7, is SQTIHQWPATLVQPVGSPLSLECTVEGTSNPNLYWYRQAAGRGLQLLFYSVGIGQISSEVPQNLSASRPQDRQFILSSKKLLLSDSGFYLCAWSVGGGGEYFGPGTRLTVT.

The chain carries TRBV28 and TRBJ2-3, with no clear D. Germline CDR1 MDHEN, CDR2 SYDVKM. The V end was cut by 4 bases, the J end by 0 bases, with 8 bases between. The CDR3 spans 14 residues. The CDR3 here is CASSYARSTDTQYF. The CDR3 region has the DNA TGTGCCAGCAGTTACGCCAGGAGCACAGATACGCAGTATTTT.

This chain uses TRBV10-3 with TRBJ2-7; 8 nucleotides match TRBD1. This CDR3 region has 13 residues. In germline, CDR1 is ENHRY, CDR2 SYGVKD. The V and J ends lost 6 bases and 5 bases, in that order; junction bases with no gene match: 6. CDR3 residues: CAISQGQVNEQYV. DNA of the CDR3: TGTGCCATCAGCCAGGGACAGGTCAACGAGCAGTACGTC.

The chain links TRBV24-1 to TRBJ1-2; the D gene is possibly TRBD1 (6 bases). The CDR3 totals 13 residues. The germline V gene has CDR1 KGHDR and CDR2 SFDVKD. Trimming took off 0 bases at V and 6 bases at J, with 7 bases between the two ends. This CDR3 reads CATSDLRTDGYTF. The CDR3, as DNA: TGTGCCACCAGTGATTTGAGGACAGATGGCTACACCTTC.

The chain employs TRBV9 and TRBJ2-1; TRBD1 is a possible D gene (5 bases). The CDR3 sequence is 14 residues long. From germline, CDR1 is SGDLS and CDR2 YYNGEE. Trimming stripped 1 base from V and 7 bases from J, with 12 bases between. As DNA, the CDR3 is TGTGCCAGCAGCGTAAGGGGTTCTACTAATGAGCAGTTCTTC. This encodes CASSVRGSTNEQFF. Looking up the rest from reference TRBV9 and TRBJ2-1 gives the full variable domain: DSGVTQTPKHLITATGQRVTLRCSPRSGDLSVYWYQQSLDQGLQFLIQYYNGEERAKGNILERFSAQQFPDLHSELNLSSLELGDSALYFCASSVRGSTNEQFFGPGTRLTVL.

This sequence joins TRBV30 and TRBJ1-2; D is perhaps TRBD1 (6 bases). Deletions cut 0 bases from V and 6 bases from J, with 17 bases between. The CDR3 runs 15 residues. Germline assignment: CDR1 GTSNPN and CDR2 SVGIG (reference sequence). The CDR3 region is CAWSVLGGRGHGYTF. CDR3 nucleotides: TGTGCCTGGAGTGTACTCGGGGGGCGGGGTCATGGCTACACCTTC.

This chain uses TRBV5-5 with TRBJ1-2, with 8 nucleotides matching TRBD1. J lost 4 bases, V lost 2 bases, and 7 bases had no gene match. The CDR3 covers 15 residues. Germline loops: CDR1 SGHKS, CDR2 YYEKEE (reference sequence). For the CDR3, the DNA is TGTGCCAGCAGCTTATCCGGGACAGGCGCCTATGGCTACACCTTC. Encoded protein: CASSLSGTGAYGYTF.